This is a list of T cell receptor beta chains from one sample in a study of shared clonotypes between healthy human individuals. Method: immunoSEQ multiplex PCR; TCRdb's copy keeps in-frame clones and lacks some. The sample consists of 2 million to 2.5 million clones, 85% to 95% of them appearing once. Specimen: naive CD4+ T cells sorted from blood. These receptors originate from a man between 18 and 35 years old in good health. Both conserved end residues are part of each CDR3. The order of the fields is D gene, J gene, V gene, clone size, CDR3 protein, CDR3 DNA. The D gene is left open where the match is weak. Clone size is not always given. Where it is, it says once, few, many or a class for expanded clones.

>TRBD2|TRBJ2-1|TRBV11-2|once
CASSFPGLAGAGHNEQFF
TGTGCCAGCAGCTTTCCCGGACTAGCGGGGGCCGGGCACAATGAGCAGTTCTTC
>-|TRBJ1-6|TRBV12-5|-
CASGQTRIFVHF
TGTGCTAGTGGCCAAACCCGGATCTTCGTCCACTTT
>TRBD2|TRBJ2-2|TRBV2|-
CASSVDASLAENTGELFF
TGTGCCAGCAGTGTGGACGCCTCACTAGCGGAGAACACCGGGGAGCTGTTTTTT
>-|TRBJ1-2|TRBV14|few
CASAHGDGYTF
TGTGCCAGCGCACATGGAGATGGCTACACCTTC
>TRBD1|TRBJ2-3|TRBV7-3|-
CASSHGQGAGDTQYF
TGTGCCAGCAGCCACGGACAGGGGGCGGGAGATACGCAGTATTTT
>TRBD1|TRBJ2-3|TRBV6-5|-
CASSYGVGTGTDTQYF
TGTGCCAGCAGTTACGGTGTCGGGACAGGTACAGATACGCAGTATTTT
>-|TRBJ2-3|TRBV11-1|-
CASSPGKGSRNTDTQYF
TGTGCCAGCAGCCCAGGTAAAGGATCCAGAAACACAGATACGCAGTATTTT
>TRBD1|TRBJ1-2|TRBV6-1|-
CASSEATGGSVGYTF
TGTGCCAGCAGTGAAGCAACAGGGGGTTCGGTTGGCTACACCTTC
>-|TRBJ2-7|TRBV6-6|-
CASTRVGDSYEQYF
TGTGCCAGCACCAGGGTAGGAGACTCCTACGAGCAGTACTTC
>-|TRBJ2-5|TRBV5-4|-
CASSFGRGPYQETQYF
TGTGCCAGCAGCTTTGGACGCGGGCCGTACCAAGAGACCCAGTACTTC
>-|TRBJ1-5|TRBV5-6|-
CASSSQGVSQPQHF
TGTGCCAGCAGCTCACAGGGAGTCAGTCAGCCCCAGCATTTT
>-|TRBJ1-2|TRBV15|-
CATSRGTEIYGYTF
TGTGCCACCAGCAGAGGGACTGAAATCTATGGCTACACCTTC
>TRBD2|TRBJ2-1|TRBV5-6|-
CASSLWASGRSSYNEQFF
TGTGCCAGCAGCTTGTGGGCTAGCGGGCGAAGCTCCTACAATGAGCAGTTCTTC
>TRBD1|TRBJ2-3|TRBV18|once
CASSQGTEGGF
TGTGCCAGCTCACAAGGGACAGAGGGTGGCTTT
>TRBD1|TRBJ1-6|TRBV5-8|-
CASSLSGTGKESPLHF
TGTGCCAGCAGCTTGTCCGGGACAGGCAAAGAGTCACCCCTCCACTTT
>-|TRBJ2-1|TRBV2|-
CASSAQGGVSNEQFF
TGTGCCAGCAGTGCCCAGGGGGGGGTGTCAAATGAGCAGTTCTTC
>TRBD1|TRBJ2-6|TRBV30|few
CAWTRAMPRAGGAGGANVLTF
TGTGCCTGGACCCGCGCCATGCCTCGGGCAGGGGGCGCGGGTGGGGCCAACGTCCTGACTTTC
>-|TRBJ2-7|TRBV4-3|-
CASSQTSLVGEQYF
TGCGCCAGCAGCCAAACTAGCCTCGTGGGGGAGCAGTACTTC
>-|TRBJ1-3|TRBV30|-
CAWSSQGRNTIYF
TGTGCCTGGAGCAGTCAGGGGAGGAACACCATATATTTT
>-|TRBJ2-1|TRBV6-5|once
CASSYSPRRDHNEQFF
TGTGCCAGCAGTTACTCCCCTAGGAGGGACCACAATGAGCAGTTCTTC
>-|TRBJ1-4|TRBV18|once
CASSPGTPEKLFF
TGTGCCAGCTCCCCGGGGACTCCTGAAAAACTGTTTTTT